This T cell receptor (beta chain) was sequenced during a study of regulatory T cells in long-lasting Graves disease. The sample's time point: newly diagnosed GD, antithyroid drugs for less than 3 months. PBMC RNA was the source of the TCR library. About this clonotype: Its antigen is undetermined.

Researchers made TCR beta libraries by using iRepertoire HTBI primers and running Arm-PCR on CDR3 regions. Via MiXCR, TCRdb re-called the multiplex PCR reads, giving one row per CDR3 protein. Of some 500,000 distinct CDR3 sequences listed, about 16% are singletons. Germline assignment: CDR1 WNHNN and CDR2 SYGVQD (reference sequence). The CDR3 spans 13 residues. Trimming took 3 bases from V and 7 from J; bases not matched to a gene: 6. Overall study findings and caveats: Persistent disease favored TRBV28, TRBJ1-2 and TRBJ2-5. Comparison showed that persistent patients shared more public clonotypes (over 2,500) than new patients (966).

This same sample was also part of a study on T cells in Graves' hyperthyroidism and ophthalmopathy.

The TCR was taken from a woman aged 40 to 65 with Graves disease. The sequencing used peripheral blood mononuclear cells (PBMCs), collected at new diagnosis, from a patient treated with antithyroid drugs. The chain links TRBV10-1 to TRBJ2-7; 7 bases are shared with TRBD1. The CDR3 nucleotides are TGCGCCAGCAGTGAAGGGGGCGGTTGGGAGCAGTACTTC. Its protein is CASSEGGGWEQYF.